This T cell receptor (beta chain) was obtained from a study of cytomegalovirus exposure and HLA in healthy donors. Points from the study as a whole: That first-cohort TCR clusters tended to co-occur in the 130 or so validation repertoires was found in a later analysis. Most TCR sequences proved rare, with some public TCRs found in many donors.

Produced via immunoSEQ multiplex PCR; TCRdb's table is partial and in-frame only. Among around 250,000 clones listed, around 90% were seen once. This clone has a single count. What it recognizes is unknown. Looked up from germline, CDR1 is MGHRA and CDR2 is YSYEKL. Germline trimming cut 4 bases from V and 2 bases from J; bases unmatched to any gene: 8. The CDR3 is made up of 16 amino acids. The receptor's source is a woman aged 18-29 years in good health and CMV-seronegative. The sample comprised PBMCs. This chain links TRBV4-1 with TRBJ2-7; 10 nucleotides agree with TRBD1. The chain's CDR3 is CASSPVPGQGTYEQYF. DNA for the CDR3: TGCGCCAGCAGCCCTGTCCCGGGACAGGGGACCTACGAGCAGTACTTC.